What follows describes a single TCR beta chain. An end of the junction does not agree with germline; a read error may underlie this. In the PCR, 60 Vbeta and 13 Jbeta primers were used. Measured with immunoSEQ multiplex PCR; TCRdb has only the in-frame clones, and not every one. Found here are about 40,000 clones; the top ten clones hold around 1.7%. This entry comes from a study of cytomegalovirus exposure and HLA in healthy donors. Study background: The study placed about 86% of its 398 genotyped donors in the Caucasian-associated ancestry cluster.

Germline CDR1 reads SSHAT; CDR2 reads FNYEAQ (reference sequence). This CDR3 has 19 amino acids. The source is a woman aged 25 to 39 in good health and CMV-seronegative. The chain combines TRBV7-7 with TRBJ2-1; TRBD2 agrees at 8 bases. Sequencing used PBMCs. This chain's CDR3 is CASSLGVRREVPPFHEQFF. In nucleotides, the CDR3 is TGTGCTAGCAGCTTAGGGGTAAGGCGGGAGGTCCCTCCCTTTCATGAGCAGTTCTTC.